These 7 T cell receptor beta chains were sequenced from one sample in a study of blood T cells in healthy people across ages. A sample-barcoded 5' primer and a J-beta primer mix were used in a second PCR of roughly 6 to 11 cycles. TCRdb fed the 5' RACE reads into MiXCR, producing one record per CDR3 protein. The sample consists of fewer than 650,000 distinct CDR3 sequences, about a quarter of them appearing once. Another study also made use of these data, one on T cells of mothers and their children.

The sample comprised blood. The receptors derive from a boy aged 2-15 years in good health.

The chain is built from TRBV27 and TRBJ1-1; no reliable D call. The CDR3 spans 15 residues. V lost 1 base, J lost 1 base, and 10 bases lay in between. Germline CDR1 reads MNHEY; CDR2 reads SMNVEV (reference sequence). The CDR3: CASSLWAAKNTEAFF. The CDR3 DNA reads TGTGCCAGCAGTTTATGGGCAGCCAAGAACACTGAAGCTTTCTTT.

The V call is TRBV6-1, the J call TRBJ2-7, with D tentatively TRBD1 or TRBD2 (5 bases each). The V gene lost 1 base and the J gene lost 6 bases, with 16 bases spanning the gap. Germline V gene lookup returns CDR1 MNHNS and CDR2 SASEGT. The CDR3 loop spans 15 amino acids. CDR3 amino acids: CASSEGIGTFGEQYF. In nucleotides, the CDR3 is TGTGCCAGCAGTGAAGGGATTGGGACCTTTGGCGAGCAGTACTTC.

This clonotype was seen only a few times. The chain uses TRBV20-1 and TRBJ2-5, with TRBD2 matching over 16 bases. The J call may be incorrect, as the DNA end agrees better with TRBJ2-1. Germline-derived CDR1 and CDR2 are DFQATT and SNEGSKA (reference sequence). The CDR3 consists of 20 residues. CDR3 loop: CSARVLAGTSGRVRYNEQFF. CDR3 bases: TGCAGTGCTAGAGTATTGGCGGGGACTAGCGGGAGGGTTAGGTACAATGAGCAGTTCTTC.

The V gene is TRBV18, the J gene TRBJ2-7; D might be TRBD2 (7 bases). Germline loops: CDR1 KGHSH, CDR2 LQKENI. This CDR3 contains 13 residues. Trimming stripped 6 bases from V and 0 bases from J, with 9 bases between. Written as DNA, the CDR3 is TGTGCCAGCTCGGGGGGGCCCTCCTACGAGCAGTACTTC. It codes for CASSGGPSYEQYF. The full variable domain, with the rest looked up from reference TRBV18 and TRBJ2-7, is NAGVMQNPRHLVRRRGQEARLRCSPMKGHSHVYWYRQLPEEGLKFMVYLQKENIIDESGMPKERFSAEFPKEGPSILRIQQVVRGDSAAYFCASSGGPSYEQYFGPGTRLTVT.

V and J are TRBV6-2 or TRBV6-3 and TRBJ2-5; TRBD2 might be the D (5 bases). The V gene's germline CDR1 is MNHEY and CDR2 SVGEGT. The CDR3 is 15 amino acids. V gave up 8 bases and J gave up 2 bases, with 18 bases separating them. The CDR3 region has the DNA TGTGCCAGCCTAGGAGCGGATGTCACACAAGAGACCCAGTACTTC. Translated, it gives CASLGADVTQETQYF.

This chain links TRBV29-1 with TRBJ1-1; possibly TRBD1 for D (5 bases). The CDR3 loop spans 14 amino acids. Deletions cut 7 bases from V and 3 bases from J, with 18 bases between. The germline CDR1 and CDR2 sequences are SQVTM and ANQGSEA. The CDR3 coding sequence is TGCAGCGCTGGAGGCAGGGCCACTTACACTGAAGCTTTCTTT. Encoded protein: CSAGGRATYTEAFF.

Ten or more counts support this clonotype. The CDR3 sequence: CAISDRAGQKETQYF. CDR3 DNA: TGTGCCATCAGTGACAGGGCTGGGCAAAAAGAGACCCAGTACTTC. This rearrangement joins TRBV10-3 to TRBJ2-5, with D possibly TRBD1 on 5 matching bases. CDR1 ENHRY and CDR2 SYGVKD come from the germline V gene. V was trimmed by 3 bases and J by 3 bases, leaving 14 bases between them. CDR3 length equals 15 residues.